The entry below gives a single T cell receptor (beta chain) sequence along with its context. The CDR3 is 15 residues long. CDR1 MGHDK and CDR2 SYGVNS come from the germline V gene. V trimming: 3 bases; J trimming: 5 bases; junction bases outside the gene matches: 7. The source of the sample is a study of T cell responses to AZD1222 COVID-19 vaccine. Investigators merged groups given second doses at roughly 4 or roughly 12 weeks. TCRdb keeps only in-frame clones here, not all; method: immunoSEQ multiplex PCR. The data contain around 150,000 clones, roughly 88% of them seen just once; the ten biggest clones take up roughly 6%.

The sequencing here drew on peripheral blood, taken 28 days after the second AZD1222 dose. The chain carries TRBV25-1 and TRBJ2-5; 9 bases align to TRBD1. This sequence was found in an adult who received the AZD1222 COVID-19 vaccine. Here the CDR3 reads CASSDYRGLGETQYF. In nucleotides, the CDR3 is TGTGCCAGCAGTGATTACAGGGGGCTGGGGGAGACCCAGTACTTC.